The present T cell receptor (beta chain) was sequenced within a study of early T cells in non-severe SARS-CoV-2 infection. Study-level background: With bulk RNA from unsorted whole blood as input, sequencing yielded unpaired chains.

Tagging with unique molecular identifiers was applied to individual cDNA molecules. Each CDR3 protein is one row after TCRdb ran MiXCR on the 5' RACE reads. The sample carries 65,000 to 80,000 distinct CDR3 sequences, over 9% recorded once. V lost 3 bases and J lost 5; bases outside the gene matches: 7. Germline CDR1 is SGDLS and CDR2 is YYNGEE. The CDR3 extends over 15 amino acids. This clonotype was observed a few times. The TCR comes from an adult who was a healthcare worker with PCR-confirmed SARS-CoV-2 infection or an uninfected control (not recorded which). The chain has TRBV9 and TRBJ2-2; 7 positions agree with TRBD1. Source material: whole blood. CDR3 nucleotides: TGTGCCAGCAGCGGACCGGGACAGTATACCGGGGAGCTGTTTTTT. Translated, it gives CASSGPGQYTGELFF.